These 23 T cell receptor beta chains were sequenced from one sample in a study of spatial heterogeneity in lung cancer. Time point specified: sample taken at primary tumor resection. Overall study findings and caveats: In tumors, expanded intratumoral alpha and beta TCR counts tracked mutation counts.

MiXCR, applied by TCRdb to the 5' RACE reads, yields one record per CDR3 protein. The table shows a few thousand distinct CDR3 sequences, with around 4.5% occurring only once. These receptors lack a known antigen. Specimen: lung tumor tissue, collected at surgery. The receptors stem from a female donor with early-stage non-small cell lung cancer.

This clonotype is deemed medium-sized. This sequence joins TRBV21-1 and TRBJ2-3; the table's D call, TRBD1, was not checked against the DNA. TRBV21-1 has pseudogene status. The CDR3 totals 12 residues. The CDR3 DNA is TGTGCCAGCTCCGGACAGACAGATACGCAGTATTTT. This encodes CASSGQTDTQYF.

This clonotype is medium-sized by share. The chain uses TRBV27 and TRBJ1-5; perhaps TRBD1 as D (5 bases). Germline-derived CDR1 and CDR2 are MNHEY and SMNVEV (reference sequence). This CDR3 region has 13 residues. V gave up 6 bases and J gave up 3 bases, with 9 bases separating them. Written as DNA, the CDR3 is TGTGCCAGCAGATCAGGGTTCAATCAGCCCCAGCATTTT. It encodes CASRSGFNQPQHF.

This clonotype is medium-sized (0.01 to 0.1%). The chain couples TRBV6-2 or TRBV6-3 to TRBJ2-7, with 8 bases that match TRBD1. This CDR3 contains 14 residues. Germline CDR1 reads MNHEY; CDR2 reads SVGEGT. V lost 6 bases and J lost 6; bases outside the gene matches: 10. CDR3 nucleotides: TGTGCCAGCAGAGCTAAGGACAGGGACGGCGAGCAGTACTTC. This encodes CASRAKDRDGEQYF.

This clonotype was counted ten times or more. The chain employs TRBV30 and TRBJ2-7, with D possibly TRBD1 on 5 matching bases. Germline assignment: CDR1 GTSNPN and CDR2 SVGIG (reference sequence). This CDR3 comprises 12 residues. V was shortened by 5 bases and J by 1 base, with 9 bases between the two germline ends. The CDR3 spells CAWSQGSYEQYF. CDR3 in DNA: TGTGCCTGGTCCCAGGGTTCCTACGAGCAGTACTTC.

A note on this clonotype: The junction and the germline gene differ at one end; a read error may be behind it. The chain uses TRBV4-2 and TRBJ2-7; 8 bases match TRBD1. CDR3 length: 15 residues. CDR1 and CDR2 from the germline V gene are LGHNA and YNFKEQ. CDR3 nucleotide sequence: TGTGCCGGCAGCCAAGGGGCGACAGGGGCCTATGAGCAGTACTTC. Protein product: CAGSQGATGAYEQYF.

This clonotype appeared a few times. The rearrangement links TRBV9 to TRBJ2-3, with TRBD2 identical over 15 bases. V was pared by 4 bases and J by 4 bases, with 7 bases of the junction left unmatched. Germline CDR1 reads SGDLS; CDR2 reads YYNGEE. CDR3 length equals 17 residues. The CDR3 loop is CASSPRGLAGGSDTQYF. The CDR3 DNA follows: TGTGCCAGCAGCCCGCGTGGACTAGCGGGGGGGTCAGATACGCAGTATTTT.

Within the sample, this clonotype is medium-sized. The genes are TRBV14 and TRBJ1-1; D ambiguous. This CDR3 has 16 amino acids. The germline gives CDR1 SGHDN, CDR2 FVKESK. The V gene lost 0 bases and the J gene lost 1 base, with 12 bases spanning the gap. The CDR3 loop reads CASSQDVGVGNTEAFF. The CDR3 DNA reads as TGTGCCAGCAGCCAAGACGTTGGAGTGGGGAACACTGAAGCTTTCTTT.

Sample share makes this clonotype large. The chain links TRBV20-1 to TRBJ1-1, with 7 bases lining up with TRBD1. The CDR3 consists of 10 residues. Germline loops: CDR1 DFQATT, CDR2 SNEGSKA (reference sequence). This CDR3 is CSADRERAFF. The CDR3 DNA reads TGCAGCGCCGACAGGGAGAGAGCTTTCTTT.

This clonotype is termed medium-sized. This sequence joins TRBV5-6 and TRBJ1-4; unclear D gene. Germline CDR1 reads SGHDT; CDR2 reads YYEEEE. The CDR3 runs 12 residues. V shed 4 bases and J shed 5 bases, with 6 bases lying between them. CDR3 DNA sequence: TGTGCCAGCAGCATAGAGAATGAAAAACTGTTTTTT. It encodes CASSIENEKLFF.

Many counts were recorded for this clonotype. This chain joins TRBV5-6 and TRBJ2-5, with TRBD2 matching over 8 bases. V dropped 6 bases and J dropped 9; count of bases not matched to a gene: 13. The V gene's germline CDR1 is SGHDT and CDR2 YYEEEE. This CDR3 contains 14 residues. The CDR3 sequence: CASNRGGAQVPQYF. CDR3 sequence (DNA): TGTGCCAGCAACCGGGGGGGGGCCCAAGTGCCCCAGTACTTC.

In its sample, this clonotype ranks as medium-sized (0.01 to 0.1%). V gene TRBV27 combines with J gene TRBJ2-5, with D tentatively TRBD2 (6 bases). CDR1 and CDR2 (germline): MNHEY, SMNVEV (reference sequence). Trimming removed 6 bases at V and 5 bases at J, with 22 bases between. This CDR3 region has 16 residues. The DNA for the CDR3 is TGTGCCAGCAGCCTTCGGGGGTGGGGCAGGGCGGAGACCCAGTACTTC. Amino acids: CASSLRGWGRAETQYF.

By share, this clonotype ranks as medium-sized (0.01 to 0.1%). The gene calls are TRBV20-1 and TRBJ2-7; 10 bases agree with TRBD2. The CDR3 covers 16 residues. V shed 4 bases, J shed 0 bases, and the junction held 9 bases outside the gene matches. Germline CDR1 and CDR2: DFQATT and SNEGSKA (reference sequence). In nucleotides, the CDR3 is TGCAGTGCTACCCCCCTAGCGGGGGTCTTCTCCTACGAGCAGTACTTC. Its protein product is CSATPLAGVFSYEQYF.

This clonotype was found once. The chain uses TRBV7-2 and TRBJ2-1; TRBD1 agrees at 9 bases. Looked up from germline, CDR1 is SGHTA and CDR2 is FQGNSA. With V trimmed by 5 bases and J by 0 bases, 11 bases remained unmatched. The CDR3 consists of 18 residues. Here the CDR3 DNA reads TGTGCCAGCAGCCGTCGAAGAGGACAGGGGAGCTCCTACAATGAGCAGTTCTTC. This gives the protein CASSRRRGQGSSYNEQFF.

In its sample, this clonotype was seen many times. A much larger clone sits a single nucleotide away, making a read error possible. V and J are TRBV27 and TRBJ1-6; a possible D gene is TRBD1 (5 bases). Per the germline V gene, CDR1 is MNHEY and CDR2 is SMNVEV (reference sequence). The CDR3 has 13 amino acids. V lost 3 bases and J 11 bases, leaving 11 bases between the germline ends. The CDR3 is CASSFSGSAPLHF. CDR3 in DNA: TGTGCCAGCAGTTTTTCAGGGTCTGCACCCCTCCACTTT.

This clonotype has ten or more counts. This chain connects TRBV7-2 to TRBJ2-7, with 16 bases lining up with TRBD2. Germline values: CDR1 SGHTA, CDR2 FQGNSA. With 5 bases clipped from V and 2 bases from J, the junction kept 3 bases outside the gene matches. This CDR3 comprises 16 residues. The CDR3 loop reads CASSLGTSGGAYEQYF. The CDR3 DNA follows: TGTGCCAGCAGCCTAGGGACTAGCGGGGGGGCCTACGAGCAGTACTTC.

This clonotype qualifies as hyperexpanded. V gene TRBV7-9 combines with J gene TRBJ2-3; D is undetermined. The CDR3 runs 11 residues. CDR1 and CDR2 from the germline V gene are SEHNR and FQNEAQ (reference sequence). Trimming took off 6 bases at V and 2 bases at J, with 3 bases between the two ends. The CDR3 sequence is CASRTTDTQYF. In DNA form, the CDR3 reads TGTGCCAGCAGAACCACAGATACGCAGTATTTT.

This clonotype qualifies as medium-sized. V gene TRBV20-1 combines with J gene TRBJ2-1; D is uncertain. The CDR3 is 15 residues long. V was trimmed by 0 bases and J by 6 bases, leaving 15 bases between them. CDR1 is DFQATT and CDR2 is SNEGSKA in the germline V gene (reference sequence). The DNA of the CDR3 is TGCAGTGCTAGAGACCCCCGCCGCGCTTTCAATGAGCAGTTCTTC. Residues: CSARDPRRAFNEQFF.

This clonotype was observed at least ten times. The gene calls are TRBV5-1 and TRBJ2-3; D ambiguous. The CDR3 has 15 residues. Trimming cost V 0 bases and J 3 bases, with 11 bases left between them. Per germline, CDR1 SGHRS and CDR2 YFSETQ. CDR3 residues: CASSLDMAGTDTQYF. In DNA, the CDR3 is TGCGCCAGCAGCTTGGACATGGCTGGAACAGATACGCAGTATTTT.

The chain links TRBV6-5 to TRBJ2-7; TRBD1 aligns across 7 bases. The CDR3 loop spans 15 amino acids. The trim removed 9 bases at V and 6 bases at J, leaving 17 bases unmatched. Germline V gene lookup returns CDR1 MNHEY and CDR2 SVGAGI. The CDR3 DNA follows: TGTGCCAGTGCCGCACGCCCTGAAACAGGGGTCGAGCAGTACTTC. Protein sequence: CASAARPETGVEQYF.

In this sample, this clonotype is medium-sized. This chain uses TRBV2 with TRBJ1-2; the D is unclear. This CDR3 is 14 amino acids long. Per the germline V gene, CDR1 is SNHLY and CDR2 is FYNNEI. V lost 0 bases to trimming and J lost 3 bases, with 8 bases between them. The CDR3 spells CASSEATGDYGYTF. As DNA, the CDR3 is TGTGCCAGCAGTGAAGCGACGGGAGACTATGGCTACACCTTC. Complete variable domain (other parts from reference TRBV2 and TRBJ1-2): EPEVTQTPSHQVTQMGQEVILRCVPISNHLYFYWYRQILGQKVEFLVSFYNNEISEKSEIFDDQFSVERPDGSNFTLKIRSTKLEDSAMYFCASSEATGDYGYTFGSGTRLTVV.

The chain employs TRBV7-8 and TRBJ2-2; D is unclear. The length of the CDR3 is 18 residues. Germline CDR1 is SGHVS and CDR2 is FQNEAQ. The germline V and J ends were trimmed by 5 bases and 0 bases, with 19 bases remaining between them. The CDR3 sequence: CASSTKERETANTGELFF. DNA of the CDR3: TGTGCCAGCAGCACAAAAGAAAGGGAAACCGCGAACACCGGGGAGCTGTTTTTT.

This clonotype is medium-sized. The rearrangement links TRBV5-4 to TRBJ2-1, with 9 bases matching TRBD1. The germline V gene encodes CDR1 SGHNT and CDR2 YYREEE (reference sequence). Trimming cost V 4 bases and J 5 bases; bases outside gene matches: 10. This CDR3 is built from 16 residues. Here the CDR3 DNA reads TGTGCCAGCAGCACCAGTAGACAGGGGGGACACAATGAGCAGTTCTTC. Translation: CASSTSRQGGHNEQFF.

By sample fraction, this clonotype is medium-sized. This chain connects TRBV2 to TRBJ1-4, with TRBD1 identical over 7 bases. V shed 8 bases, J shed 8 bases, and the junction held 11 bases outside the gene matches. The CDR3 sequence is 14 residues long. Germline CDR1 is SNHLY and CDR2 is FYNNEI. CDR3 amino acids: CASGRQGFGEKLFF. The CDR3 region has the DNA TGTGCCAGCGGTCGACAGGGCTTTGGAGAAAAACTGTTTTTT.